Here is one TCR beta chain with its context. This clone was counted between two and nine times. Its antigen target is currently unknown. No much larger clone is present one base from it, and per-base qualities are unavailable. This sample was included in a study of CD8+ T cells in alopecia areata (dated by TCRdb to 2017 to 2018). Regarding the research as a whole: The treated patients, all with moderate-to-severe alopecia areata, were enrolled in an open-label pilot trial of oral tofacitinib given at 5 to 10 mg twice daily. Clonality in the scalp was compared among normal scalp (n=4), patchy alopecia areata scalp (n=8), and alopecia totalis/universalis scalp (n=8). The study used high-throughput TCRbeta sequencing to examine T cell clonal expansion in alopecia areata, in both the C3H/HeJ mouse model and human patients. Tofacitinib was administered for 6 to 18 months, and 6 months of follow-up off drug were then conducted to assess delayed response and recurrence. immunoSEQ multiplex PCR using 35 Vbeta forward primers and 13 Jbeta reverse primers was used to amplify TCRbeta CDR3 regions. Patients on tofacitinib were biopsied at baseline and after 4 and 24 weeks of treatment, and several of the patients also had a later scalp biopsy. The RNA source kit depended on sample type: the PAXgene miRNA kit for fixed scalp, the miRNeasy kit for PBMCs, and the RNeasy kit for mouse skin. In humans, TCRbeta sequencing was performed on scalp tissue and on sorted CD4+ and CD8+ peripheral blood T cells from healthy controls and from patients with patchy or totalis/universalis alopecia areata.

Counted from cysteine to phenylalanine, this CDR3 has 14 amino acids. Only the CDR3 DNA is retained, 42 bases long and in frame from the first base. V gives up 3 bases and J gives up 7 bases, and the segment between their germline ends measures 13 bases. Via the germline V gene (reference sequence), CDR1 is GTSNPN and CDR2 SVGIG. Libraries were prepared through the immunoSEQ multiplex PCR assay. RNA was extracted from all samples and reverse transcribed into cDNA, which served as template for TCR sequencing. SuperScript III was used to make first-strand cDNA, primed with a 2:1 mix of oligo-dT and random hexamers. A synthetic immune receptor repertoire was used to gauge amplification bias, and whatever bias remained was removed computationally. The authors processed their data as follows. Raw reads were preprocessed to remove errors, and CDR3 was defined by IMGT conventions from the conserved cysteine to phenylalanine. Clonality was calculated as 1 minus Shannon entropy normalized by log2 of the number of productive unique TCRs. CD4 or CD8 identity of scalp clones was inferred by cross-referencing scalp TCRbeta sequences with sorted blood CD4 and CD8 repertoires. TCRdb carries this immuneACCESS record with in-frame sequences only. Its versions omit some clonotypes, under half of them owing to an unresolved V gene in the studies checked, with the rest unexplained. For V, J and clone size, that table is used; D and trimming come from the DNA. Across this sample there are under 300,000 clones, with roughly 69% seen only once. Around 1.2% of the sample rests with the top ten.

The research as a whole found: TCR sequences shared between patients were less clear than in mice, possibly partly because of HLA diversity in the patient population. Compared with normal scalp, lesional scalp, particularly in alopecia totalis/universalis, had higher clonality and more expanded CD8+ clones, which suggests antigenic drive. Unlike mouse skin, which is dominated by gammadelta T cells, normal human skin has resident alphabeta T cells that are also sequenced, and this complicates analysis of the scalp TCR repertoire.

The sample's time point, from its label and the paper: baseline before oral tofacitinib. From alopecia areata patients, peripheral blood was collected along with lesional scalp punch biopsies. PBMCs were isolated by density centrifugation and stained for CD3, CD4 and CD8, after which CD4+ and CD8+ T cells were sorted on a FACSAria. The chain is encoded by TRBV30 joined to TRBJ1-6; the best D guess is TRBD1, with 5 bases matching. Specimen: CD4+ T cells sorted from blood, collected at week 0. This TCR was recovered from a human donor with alopecia areata. The CDR3 region has the sequence CAWRGLRENSPLHF. The bases are TGTGCCTGGAGGGGGCTTCGGGAGAATTCACCCCTCCACTTT. When the CDR3 is completed using the reference TRBV30 and TRBJ1-6 genes on either side, the full variable domain is SQTIHQWPATLVQPVGSPLSLECTVEGTSNPNLYWYRQAAGRGLQLLFYSVGIGQISSEVPQNLSASRPQDRQFILSSKKLLLSDSGFYLCAWRGLRENSPLHFGNGTRLTVT.